Here is one TCR beta chain with its context. Its target is not known. The trim removed 8 bases at V and 2 bases at J, leaving 11 bases unmatched. CDR1 and CDR2 (germline): MNHNS, SASEGT. CDR3 size: 15 residues. The data were obtained in a study of cytomegalovirus exposure and HLA in healthy donors. Study details: The 90 to 150 validation repertoires, a later analysis reported, used the same platform as the approximately 700 first-cohort repertoires. Findings and caveats of the study: Cytomegalovirus-associated status was assigned to some 160 TCR beta chains. A few CMV-associated chains proved CMV antigen-specific in vitro.

TCRdb keeps only in-frame clones here, not all; method: immunoSEQ multiplex PCR. The sample includes roughly 200,000 clones, roughly three quarters of them seen just once. Donors were drawn from the approximately 110-subject validation cohort, separate from the approximately 670-subject first cohort. This clonotype was sampled from a woman in her 30s in good health and CMV-seronegative. Sample: PBMCs. The chain has TRBV6-1 and TRBJ2-7, with 8 bases that match TRBD1. CDR3: CASSTLQGAPYEQYF. In nucleotides, the CDR3 is TGTGCCAGCTCCACTCTCCAGGGGGCCCCCTACGAGCAGTACTTC.